This is a list of T cell receptor beta chains from one sample in a study of blood T cell repertoires in COVID-19. The repertoire was sequenced with immunoSEQ multiplex PCR; TCRdb's copy has only in-frame clones and lacks some. The sample records about 26,000 clones, around 66% being singletons. The specimen was peripheral blood. These receptors came from a man aged 60-69 years with active or convalescent COVID-19. Each CDR3 is given with its conserved first and last residue.

V	J	CDR3
TRBV6-5	TRBJ1-2	CASSYSIWTGNYGYTF
TRBV7-9	TRBJ1-2	CASSENVGGADRSRGYTF
TRBV14	TRBJ2-3	CASSLNRWQGQSTDTQYF
TRBV7-3	TRBJ2-3	CASRSSGRRSDTQYF
TRBV5-1	TRBJ2-2	CASSSEKQGGDVRELFF
TRBV7-9	TRBJ2-3	CASSSQQGFRTDTQYF
TRBV9	TRBJ2-3	CASSGLGRGASTDTQYF
TRBV10-3	TRBJ2-7	CAISSGGQGSSYEQYF
TRBV10-3	TRBJ2-3	CAISESFSLAASTDTQYF
TRBV30	TRBJ1-2	CAWVRQGAIYGYTF
TRBV6-4	TRBJ2-1	CASSTTGGEVNEQFF
TRBV2	TRBJ2-7	CASTSGRSSYEQYF
TRBV29-1	TRBJ1-1	CSVDRGTEAFF
TRBV6-5	TRBJ2-1	CASMVAGGRNEQFF
TRBV25-1	TRBJ2-3	CASSEPAGTTDTQYF
TRBV6-5	TRBJ1-6	CASSYSSGYGSPLHF
TRBV6-5	TRBJ2-7	CASRLPGQNAEQYF
TRBV11-2	TRBJ2-7	CASSSGVEQYF
TRBV6-1	TRBJ1-2	CASSEALQGLPTF
TRBV27	TRBJ2-7	CASSLAGRISYEQYF
TRBV20-1	TRBJ2-3	CSASARLAVGTDTQYF
TRBV3-1/TRBV3-2	TRBJ2-7	CASSQGTGVSYEQYF
TRBV25-1	TRBJ2-3	CASSAPLGAGGPDTQYF
TRBV5-6	TRBJ2-7	CASSLYGRGAGYEQYF
TRBV7-2	TRBJ1-1	CASSSTLTGSGNTEAFF
TRBV5-1	TRBJ2-2	CASSFGIGTGRVTGELFF
TRBV19	TRBJ2-5	CASSAPPGTGVEVGETQYF
TRBV6-5	TRBJ1-1	CASRTGWNTEAFF